The present TCR beta chain was sequenced within a study of T-cell memory formation after mild COVID-19. V gave up 1 base and J gave up 3 bases, with 10 bases separating them. This CDR3 comprises 14 residues. Researchers used 5'RACE with constant-segment primers to make TCR alpha and TCR beta cDNA libraries that carry sample barcodes and UMIs. TCRdb processed the 5' RACE reads anew with MiXCR; each CDR3 protein has one entry. The data contain around 200,000 distinct CDR3 sequences, 16% of them singletons. Sequencing input: PBMCs or a T cell subset sorted from them (not recorded which). The source is an adult woman who had mild COVID-19 (a few samples of this study predate the infection). Cell type and time point are not known. This sequence joins TRBV12-3 or TRBV12-4 and TRBJ2-7; D remains unclear. The CDR3, as DNA: TGTGCCAGCAGTTTAGGCCTGCTGAGCTACGAGCAGTACTTC. It encodes CASSLGLLSYEQYF.